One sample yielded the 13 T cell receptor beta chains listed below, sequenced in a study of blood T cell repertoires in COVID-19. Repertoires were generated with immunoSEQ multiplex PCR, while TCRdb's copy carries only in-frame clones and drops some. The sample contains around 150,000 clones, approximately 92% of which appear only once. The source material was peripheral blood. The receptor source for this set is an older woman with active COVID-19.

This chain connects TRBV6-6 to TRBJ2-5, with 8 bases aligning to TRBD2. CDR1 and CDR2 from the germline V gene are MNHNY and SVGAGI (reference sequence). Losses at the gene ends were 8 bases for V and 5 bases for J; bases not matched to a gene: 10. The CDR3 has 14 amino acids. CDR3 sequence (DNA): TGTGCCAGCGGAGGGAGCGGGAGAGGGGAGACCCAGTACTTC. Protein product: CASGGSGRGETQYF.

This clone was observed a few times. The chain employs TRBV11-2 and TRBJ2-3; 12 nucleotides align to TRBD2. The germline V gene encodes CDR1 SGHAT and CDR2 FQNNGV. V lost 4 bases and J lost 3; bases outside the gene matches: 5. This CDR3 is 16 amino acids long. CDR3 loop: CASSSTSGRSTDTQYF. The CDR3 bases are TGTGCCAGCAGCTCCACTAGCGGGAGGAGTACAGATACGCAGTATTTT.

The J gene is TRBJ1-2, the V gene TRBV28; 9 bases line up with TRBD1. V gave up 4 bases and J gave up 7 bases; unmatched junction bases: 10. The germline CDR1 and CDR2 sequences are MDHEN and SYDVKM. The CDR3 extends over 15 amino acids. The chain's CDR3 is CASSSPGQGLGGYTF. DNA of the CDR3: TGTGCCAGCAGTTCCCCAGGACAGGGGCTGGGTGGCTACACCTTC.

The CDR3 spells CASSIGLAGGGTQYF. The CDR3 region has the DNA TGTGCCAGCAGCATCGGACTAGCGGGAGGGGGGACCCAGTACTTC. The V and J genes are TRBV7-2 and TRBJ2-5; 15 bases are shared with TRBD2. With 5 bases clipped from V and 7 bases from J, the junction kept 5 bases outside the gene matches. The CDR3 consists of 15 residues. Germline values: CDR1 SGHTA, CDR2 FQGNSA.

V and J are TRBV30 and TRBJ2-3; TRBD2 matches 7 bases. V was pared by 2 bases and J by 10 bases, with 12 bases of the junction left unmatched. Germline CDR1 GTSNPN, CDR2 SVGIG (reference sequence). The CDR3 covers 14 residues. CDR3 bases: TGTGCCTGGAGTAGCGGGGCCTTGAGTTTGGCGCAGTATTTT. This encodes CAWSSGALSLAQYF.

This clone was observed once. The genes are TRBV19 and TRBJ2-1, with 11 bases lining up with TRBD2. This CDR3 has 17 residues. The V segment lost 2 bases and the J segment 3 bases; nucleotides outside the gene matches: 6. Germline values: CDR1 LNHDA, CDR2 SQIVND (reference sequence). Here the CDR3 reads CASSITSGRVNYNEQFF. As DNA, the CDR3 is TGTGCCAGTAGTATAACTAGCGGGAGAGTTAACTACAATGAGCAGTTCTTC.

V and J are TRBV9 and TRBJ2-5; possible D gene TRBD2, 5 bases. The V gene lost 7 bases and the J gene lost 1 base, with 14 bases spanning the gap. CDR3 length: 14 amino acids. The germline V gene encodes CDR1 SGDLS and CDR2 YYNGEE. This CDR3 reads CASLGGPFQETQYF. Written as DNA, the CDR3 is TGTGCCAGCCTAGGCGGGCCATTCCAAGAGACCCAGTACTTC.

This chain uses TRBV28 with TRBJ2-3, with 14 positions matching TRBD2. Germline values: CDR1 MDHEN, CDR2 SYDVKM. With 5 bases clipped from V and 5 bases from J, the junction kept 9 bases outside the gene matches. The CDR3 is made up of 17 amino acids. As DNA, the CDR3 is TGTGCCAGCAGTCCCTCGACTAGCGGGAGGGCCGGAGATACGCAGTATTTT. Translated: CASSPSTSGRAGDTQYF. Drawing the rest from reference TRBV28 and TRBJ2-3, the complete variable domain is DVKVTQSSRYLVKRTGEKVFLECVQDMDHENMFWYRQDPGLGLRLIYFSYDVKMKEKGDIPEGYSVSREKKERFSLILESASTNQTSMYLCASSPSTSGRAGDTQYFGPGTRLTVL.

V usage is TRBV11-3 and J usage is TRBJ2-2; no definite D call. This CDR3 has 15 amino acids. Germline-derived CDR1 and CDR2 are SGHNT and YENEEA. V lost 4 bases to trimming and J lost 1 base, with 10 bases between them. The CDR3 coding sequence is TGTGCCAGCAGCTCGCGACTTGGGAACACCGGGGAGCTGTTTTTT. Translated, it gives CASSSRLGNTGELFF.

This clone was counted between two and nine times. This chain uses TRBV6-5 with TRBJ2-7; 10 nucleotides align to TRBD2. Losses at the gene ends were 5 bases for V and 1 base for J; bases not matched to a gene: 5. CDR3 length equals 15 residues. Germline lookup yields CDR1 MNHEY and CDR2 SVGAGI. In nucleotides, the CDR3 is TGTGCCAGCAGTCCGCTAGCGGGAGCGTCCTACGAGCAGTACTTC. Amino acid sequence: CASSPLAGASYEQYF.

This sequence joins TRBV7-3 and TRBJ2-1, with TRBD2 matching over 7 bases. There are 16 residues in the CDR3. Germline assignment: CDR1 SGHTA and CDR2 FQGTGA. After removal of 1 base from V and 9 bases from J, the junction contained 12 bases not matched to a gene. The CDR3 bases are TGTGCCAGCAGCTTAATGGCTGGACTAGATTTTAGTGAGCAGTTCTTC. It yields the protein CASSLMAGLDFSEQFF.

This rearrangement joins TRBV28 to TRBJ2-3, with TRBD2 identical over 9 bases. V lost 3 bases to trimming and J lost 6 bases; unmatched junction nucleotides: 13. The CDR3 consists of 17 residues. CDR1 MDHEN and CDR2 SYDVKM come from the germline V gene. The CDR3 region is CASSFPSSGALQDTQYF. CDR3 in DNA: TGTGCCAGCAGTTTCCCCTCTAGCGGGGCTTTGCAGGATACGCAGTATTTT. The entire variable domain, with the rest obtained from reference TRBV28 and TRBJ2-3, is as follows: DVKVTQSSRYLVKRTGEKVFLECVQDMDHENMFWYRQDPGLGLRLIYFSYDVKMKEKGDIPEGYSVSREKKERFSLILESASTNQTSMYLCASSFPSSGALQDTQYFGPGTRLTVL.

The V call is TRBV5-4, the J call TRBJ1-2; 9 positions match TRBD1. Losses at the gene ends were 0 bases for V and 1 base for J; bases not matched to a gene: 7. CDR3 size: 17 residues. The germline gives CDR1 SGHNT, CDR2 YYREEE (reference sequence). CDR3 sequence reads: CASSLVGYRGLNYGYTF. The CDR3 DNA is TGTGCCAGCAGCTTGGTGGGGTACAGGGGGCTTAACTATGGCTACACCTTC.